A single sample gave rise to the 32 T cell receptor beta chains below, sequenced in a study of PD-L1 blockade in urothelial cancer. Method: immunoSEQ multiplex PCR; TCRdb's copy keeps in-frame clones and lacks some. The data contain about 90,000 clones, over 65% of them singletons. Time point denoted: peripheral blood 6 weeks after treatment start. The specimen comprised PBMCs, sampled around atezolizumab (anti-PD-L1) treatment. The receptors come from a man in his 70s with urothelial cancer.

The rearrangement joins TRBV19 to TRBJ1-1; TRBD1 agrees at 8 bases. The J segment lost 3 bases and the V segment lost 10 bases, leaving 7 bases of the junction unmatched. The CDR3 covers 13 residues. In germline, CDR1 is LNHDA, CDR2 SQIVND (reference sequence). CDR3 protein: CATADRADTEAFF. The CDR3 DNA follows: TGTGCCACTGCGGACAGGGCGGACACTGAAGCTTTCTTT. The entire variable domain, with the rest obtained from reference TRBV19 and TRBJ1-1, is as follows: DGGITQSPKYLFRKEGQNVTLSCEQNLNHDAMYWYRQDPGQGLRLIYYSQIVNDFQKGDIAEGYSVSREKKESFPLTVTSAQKNPTAFYLCATADRADTEAFFGQGTRLTVV.

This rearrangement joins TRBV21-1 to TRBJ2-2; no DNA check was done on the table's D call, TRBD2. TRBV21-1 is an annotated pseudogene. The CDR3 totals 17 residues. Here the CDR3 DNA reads TGTGCCAGCACCAAAGAGCGGGGAGTGGCGAACACCGGGGAGCTGTTTTTT. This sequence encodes CASTKERGVANTGELFF.

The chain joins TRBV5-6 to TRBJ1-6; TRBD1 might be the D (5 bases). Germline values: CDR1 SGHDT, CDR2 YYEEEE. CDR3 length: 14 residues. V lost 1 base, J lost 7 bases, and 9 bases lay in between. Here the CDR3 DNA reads TGTGCCAGCAGCTTGAACAGGCCCAATTCACCCCTCCACTTT. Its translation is CASSLNRPNSPLHF.

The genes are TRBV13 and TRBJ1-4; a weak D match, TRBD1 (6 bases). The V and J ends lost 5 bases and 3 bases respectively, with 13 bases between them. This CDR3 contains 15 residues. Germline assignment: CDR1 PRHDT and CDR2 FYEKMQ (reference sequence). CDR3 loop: CASSLGNRANEKLFF. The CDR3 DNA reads TGTGCCAGCAGCCTCGGAAACAGGGCTAATGAAAAACTGTTTTTT.

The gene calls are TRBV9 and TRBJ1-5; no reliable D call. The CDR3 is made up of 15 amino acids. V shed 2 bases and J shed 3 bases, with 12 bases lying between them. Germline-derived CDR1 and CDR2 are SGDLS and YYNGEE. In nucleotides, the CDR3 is TGTGCCAGCAGCGTCACATCGTCATTCAATCAGCCCCAGCATTTT. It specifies CASSVTSSFNQPQHF.

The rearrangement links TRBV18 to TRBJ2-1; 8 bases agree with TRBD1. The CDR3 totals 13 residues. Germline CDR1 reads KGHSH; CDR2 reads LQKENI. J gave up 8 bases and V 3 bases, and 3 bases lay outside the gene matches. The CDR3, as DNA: TGTGCCAGCTCACCTTCCAGGGGGCATGAGCAGTTCTTC. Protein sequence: CASSPSRGHEQFF. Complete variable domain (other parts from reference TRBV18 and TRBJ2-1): NAGVMQNPRHLVRRRGQEARLRCSPMKGHSHVYWYRQLPEEGLKFMVYLQKENIIDESGMPKERFSAEFPKEGPSILRIQQVVRGDSAAYFCASSPSRGHEQFFGPGTRLTVL.

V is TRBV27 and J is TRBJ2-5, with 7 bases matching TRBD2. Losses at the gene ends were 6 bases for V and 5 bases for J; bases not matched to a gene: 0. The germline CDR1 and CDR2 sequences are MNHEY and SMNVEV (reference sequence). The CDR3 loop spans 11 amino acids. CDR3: CASRGGETQYF. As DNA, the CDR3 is TGTGCCAGCAGGGGGGGGGAGACCCAGTACTTC.

DNA of the CDR3: TGTGCCAGCAGCTTGCTAAACTATGGCTACACCTTC. Encoded protein: CASSLLNYGYTF. The rearrangement uses TRBV7-2 and TRBJ1-2; no firm D call. The CDR3 extends over 12 amino acids. The V and J ends lost 3 bases and 2 bases respectively, with 4 bases between them. Germline loops: CDR1 SGHTA, CDR2 FQGNSA.

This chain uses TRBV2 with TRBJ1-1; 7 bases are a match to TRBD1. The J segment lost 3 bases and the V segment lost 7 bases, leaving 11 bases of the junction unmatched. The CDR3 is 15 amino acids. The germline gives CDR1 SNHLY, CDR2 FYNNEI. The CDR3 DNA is TGTGCCAGCACTGCCGGGACAGCGGGGGACACTGAAGCTTTCTTT. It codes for CASTAGTAGDTEAFF.

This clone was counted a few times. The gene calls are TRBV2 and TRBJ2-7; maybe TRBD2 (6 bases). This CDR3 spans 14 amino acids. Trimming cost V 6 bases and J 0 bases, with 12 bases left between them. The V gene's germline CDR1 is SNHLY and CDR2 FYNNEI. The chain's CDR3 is CASRKLANSYEQYF. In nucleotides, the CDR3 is TGTGCCAGCAGGAAGCTAGCGAACTCCTACGAGCAGTACTTC.

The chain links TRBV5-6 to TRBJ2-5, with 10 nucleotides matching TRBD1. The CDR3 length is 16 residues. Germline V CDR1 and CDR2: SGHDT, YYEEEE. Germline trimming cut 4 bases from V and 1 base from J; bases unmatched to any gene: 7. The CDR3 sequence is CASSAGTGDLQETQYF. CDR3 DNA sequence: TGTGCCAGCAGCGCCGGGACAGGGGACCTCCAAGAGACCCAGTACTTC. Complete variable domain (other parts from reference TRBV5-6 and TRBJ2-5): DAGVTQSPTHLIKTRGQQVTLRCSPKSGHDTVSWYQQALGQGPQFIFQYYEEEERQRGNFPDRFSGHQFPNYSSELNVNALLLGDSALYLCASSAGTGDLQETQYFGPGTRLLVL.

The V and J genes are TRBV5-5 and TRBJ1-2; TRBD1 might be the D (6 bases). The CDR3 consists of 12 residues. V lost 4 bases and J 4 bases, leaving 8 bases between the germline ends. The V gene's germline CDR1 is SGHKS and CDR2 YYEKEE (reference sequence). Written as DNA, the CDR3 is TGTGCCAGCAGCGGGGACATCTATGGCTACACCTTC. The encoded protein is CASSGDIYGYTF.

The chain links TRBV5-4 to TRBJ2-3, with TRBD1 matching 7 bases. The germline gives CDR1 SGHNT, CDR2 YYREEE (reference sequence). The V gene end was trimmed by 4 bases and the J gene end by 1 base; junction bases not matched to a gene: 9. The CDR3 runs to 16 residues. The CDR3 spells CASSPSEGAGTDTQYF. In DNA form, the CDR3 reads TGTGCCAGCAGCCCAAGTGAGGGGGCAGGCACAGATACGCAGTATTTT.

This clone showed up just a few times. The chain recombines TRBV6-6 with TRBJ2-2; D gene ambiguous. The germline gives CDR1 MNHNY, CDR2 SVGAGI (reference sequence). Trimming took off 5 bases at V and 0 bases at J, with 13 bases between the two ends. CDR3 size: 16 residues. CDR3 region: CASSHPESSNTGELFF. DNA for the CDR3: TGTGCCAGCAGTCATCCAGAATCCTCGAACACCGGGGAGCTGTTTTTT.

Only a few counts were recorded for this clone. The CDR3, as DNA: TGTGCCAGCAGTTGGGGAGGGGAAACTGAAGCTTTCTTT. This sequence encodes CASSWGGETEAFF. The V call is TRBV6-1, the J call TRBJ1-1; D is possibly TRBD1 (5 bases). The germline V and J ends were trimmed by 5 bases and 5 bases, with 12 bases remaining between them. CDR1 and CDR2 from the germline V gene are MNHNS and SASEGT. The CDR3 has 13 residues.

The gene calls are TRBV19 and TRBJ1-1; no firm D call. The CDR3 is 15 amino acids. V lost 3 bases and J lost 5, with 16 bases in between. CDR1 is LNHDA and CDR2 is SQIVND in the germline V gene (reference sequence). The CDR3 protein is CASSMVGSSETEAFF. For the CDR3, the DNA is TGTGCCAGTAGTATGGTCGGGTCAAGTGAGACTGAAGCTTTCTTT.

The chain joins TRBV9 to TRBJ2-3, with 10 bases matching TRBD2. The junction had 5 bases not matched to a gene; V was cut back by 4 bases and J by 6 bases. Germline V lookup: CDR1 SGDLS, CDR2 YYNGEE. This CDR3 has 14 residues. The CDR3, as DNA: TGTGCCAGCAGCTTCTCTAGCGGGGGTGATACGCAGTATTTT. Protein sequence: CASSFSSGGDTQYF.

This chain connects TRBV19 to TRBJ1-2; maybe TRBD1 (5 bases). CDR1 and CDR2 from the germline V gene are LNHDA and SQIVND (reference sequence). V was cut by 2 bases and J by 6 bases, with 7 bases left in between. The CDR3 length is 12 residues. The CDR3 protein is CASSIQTDGYTF. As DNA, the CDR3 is TGTGCCAGTAGTATACAGACAGATGGCTACACCTTC. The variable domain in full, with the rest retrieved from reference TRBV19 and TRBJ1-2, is DGGITQSPKYLFRKEGQNVTLSCEQNLNHDAMYWYRQDPGQGLRLIYYSQIVNDFQKGDIAEGYSVSREKKESFPLTVTSAQKNPTAFYLCASSIQTDGYTFGSGTRLTVV.

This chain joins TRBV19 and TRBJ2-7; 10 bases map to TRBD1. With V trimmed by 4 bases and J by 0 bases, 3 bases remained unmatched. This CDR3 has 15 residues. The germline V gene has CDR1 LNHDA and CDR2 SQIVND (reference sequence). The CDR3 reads CASSTGQGFSYEQYF. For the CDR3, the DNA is TGTGCCAGTAGTACGGGACAGGGGTTCTCCTACGAGCAGTACTTC.

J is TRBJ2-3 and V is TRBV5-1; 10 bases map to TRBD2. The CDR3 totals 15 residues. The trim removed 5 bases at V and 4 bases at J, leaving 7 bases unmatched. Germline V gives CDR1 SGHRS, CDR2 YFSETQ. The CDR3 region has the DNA TGCGCCAGCAGATCAAGCGGGGGGGCTGCAGATACGCAGTATTTT. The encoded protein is CASRSSGGAADTQYF.

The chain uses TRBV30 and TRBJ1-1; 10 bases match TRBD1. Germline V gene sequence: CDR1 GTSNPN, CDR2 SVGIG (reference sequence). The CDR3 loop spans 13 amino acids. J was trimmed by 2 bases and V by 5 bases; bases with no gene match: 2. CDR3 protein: CAWRQGANTEAFF. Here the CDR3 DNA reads TGTGCCTGGCGACAGGGGGCAAACACTGAAGCTTTCTTT.

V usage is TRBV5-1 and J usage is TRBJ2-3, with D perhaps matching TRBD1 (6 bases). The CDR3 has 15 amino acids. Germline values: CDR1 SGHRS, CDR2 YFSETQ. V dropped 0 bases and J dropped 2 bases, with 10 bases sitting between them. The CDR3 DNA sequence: TGCGCCAGCAGCTTGGCAGGACAGAACACAGATACGCAGTATTTT. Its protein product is CASSLAGQNTDTQYF.

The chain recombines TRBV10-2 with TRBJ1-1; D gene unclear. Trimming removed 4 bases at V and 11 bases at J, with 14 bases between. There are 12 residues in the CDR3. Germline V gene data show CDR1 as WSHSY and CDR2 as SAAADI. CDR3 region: CASSGETPLAFF. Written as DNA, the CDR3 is TGCGCCAGCAGTGGTGAGACACCCTTGGCTTTCTTT.

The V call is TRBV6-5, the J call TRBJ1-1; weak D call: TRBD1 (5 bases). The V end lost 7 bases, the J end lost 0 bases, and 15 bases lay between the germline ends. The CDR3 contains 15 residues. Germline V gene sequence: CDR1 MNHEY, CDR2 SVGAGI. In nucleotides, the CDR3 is TGTGCCAGCACCAACGGGGGAGGGCTGAACACTGAAGCTTTCTTT. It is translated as CASTNGGGLNTEAFF.

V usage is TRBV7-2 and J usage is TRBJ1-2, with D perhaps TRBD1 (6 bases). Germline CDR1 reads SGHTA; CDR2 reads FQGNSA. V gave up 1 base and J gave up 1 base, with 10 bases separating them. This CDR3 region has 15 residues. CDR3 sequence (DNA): TGTGCCAGCAGCTTAGACAGGGAAAGTAACTATGGCTACACCTTC. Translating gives CASSLDRESNYGYTF.

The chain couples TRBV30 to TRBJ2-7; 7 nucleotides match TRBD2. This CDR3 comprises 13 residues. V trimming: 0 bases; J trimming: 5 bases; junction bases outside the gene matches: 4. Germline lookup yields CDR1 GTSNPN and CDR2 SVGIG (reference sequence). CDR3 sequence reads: CAWSVREPNEQYF. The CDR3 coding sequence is TGTGCCTGGAGTGTGCGGGAGCCTAACGAGCAGTACTTC. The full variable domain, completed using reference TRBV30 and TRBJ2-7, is SQTIHQWPATLVQPVGSPLSLECTVEGTSNPNLYWYRQAAGRGLQLLFYSVGIGQISSEVPQNLSASRPQDRQFILSSKKLLLSDSGFYLCAWSVREPNEQYFGPGTRLTVT.

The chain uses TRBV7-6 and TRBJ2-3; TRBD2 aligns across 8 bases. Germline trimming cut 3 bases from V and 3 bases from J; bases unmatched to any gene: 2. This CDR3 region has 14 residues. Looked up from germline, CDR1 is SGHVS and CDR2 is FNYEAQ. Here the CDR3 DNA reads TGTGCCAGCAGCTTTGGGACTAGGACAGATACGCAGTATTTT. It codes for CASSFGTRTDTQYF. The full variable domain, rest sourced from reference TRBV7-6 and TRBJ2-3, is GAGVSQSPRYKVTKRGQDVALRCDPISGHVSLYWYRQALGQGPEFLTYFNYEAQQDKSGLPNDRFSAERPEGSISTLTIQRTEQRDSAMYRCASSFGTRTDTQYFGPGTRLTVL.

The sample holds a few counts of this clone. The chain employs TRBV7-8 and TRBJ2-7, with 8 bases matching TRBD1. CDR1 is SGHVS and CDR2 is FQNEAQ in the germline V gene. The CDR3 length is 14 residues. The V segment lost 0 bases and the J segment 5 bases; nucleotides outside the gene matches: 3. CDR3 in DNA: TGTGCCAGCAGCTTAGCGTGGACAGGGAACGAGCAGTACTTC. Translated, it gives CASSLAWTGNEQYF.

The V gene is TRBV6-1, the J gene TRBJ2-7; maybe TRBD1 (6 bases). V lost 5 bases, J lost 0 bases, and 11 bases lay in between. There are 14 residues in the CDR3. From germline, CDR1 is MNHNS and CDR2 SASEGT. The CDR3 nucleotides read TGTGCCAGCAGTCGGACAGCGCTCTCCTACGAGCAGTACTTC. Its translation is CASSRTALSYEQYF.

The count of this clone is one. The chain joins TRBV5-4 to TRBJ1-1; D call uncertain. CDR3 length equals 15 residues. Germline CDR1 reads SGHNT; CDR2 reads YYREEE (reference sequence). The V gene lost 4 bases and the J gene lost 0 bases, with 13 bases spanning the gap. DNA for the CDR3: TGTGCCAGCAGCCGAGGGCAAGGAATGAACACTGAAGCTTTCTTT. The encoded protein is CASSRGQGMNTEAFF.

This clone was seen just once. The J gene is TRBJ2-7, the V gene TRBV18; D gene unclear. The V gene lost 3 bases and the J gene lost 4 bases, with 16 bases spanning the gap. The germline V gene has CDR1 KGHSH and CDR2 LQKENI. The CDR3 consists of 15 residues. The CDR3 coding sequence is TGTGCCAGCTCACCCTCTTCTCCGGTTCAATACGAGCAGTACTTC. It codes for CASSPSSPVQYEQYF.

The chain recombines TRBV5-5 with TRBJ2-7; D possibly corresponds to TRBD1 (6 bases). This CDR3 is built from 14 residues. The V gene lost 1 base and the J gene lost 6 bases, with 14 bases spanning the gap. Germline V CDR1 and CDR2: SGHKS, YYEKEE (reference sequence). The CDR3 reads CASSLRRDNREQYF. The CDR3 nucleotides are TGTGCCAGCAGCTTGCGCCGGGACAATCGCGAGCAGTACTTC. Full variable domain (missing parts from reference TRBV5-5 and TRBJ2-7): DAGVTQSPTHLIKTRGQQVTLRCSPISGHKSVSWYQQVLGQGPQFIFQYYEKEERGRGNFPDRFSARQFPNYSSELNVNALLLGDSALYLCASSLRRDNREQYFGPGTRLTVT.